This entry lists 27 T cell receptor beta chains sequenced from one sample in a study of cytomegalovirus exposure and HLA in healthy donors. PCR amplification relied on 60 Vbeta primers (plus 13 Jbeta primers). This table comes from immunoSEQ multiplex PCR, and its TCRdb copy is limited to in-frame clones, with some not included. This sample carries 65,000 to 100,000 clones, roughly 77% of them seen once, and the ten largest clones take roughly 15%. Sequenced: PBMCs. All receptors come from a woman in her forties in good health and CMV-seropositive.

CDR3 residues: CASSPGGLAAYEQYF. DNA of the CDR3: TGTGCCAGCTCACCAGGGGGACTAGCGGCATACGAGCAGTACTTC. The chain is built from TRBV18 and TRBJ2-7, with 11 bases lining up with TRBD2. Germline V gene data show CDR1 as KGHSH and CDR2 as LQKENI. V was clipped by 2 bases and J by 4 bases; unmatched bases: 4. This CDR3 is built from 15 residues.

J is TRBJ1-1 and V is TRBV29-1; D may be TRBD1 (6 bases). V was pared by 2 bases and J by 4 bases, with 11 bases between. The CDR3 is made up of 13 amino acids. Germline assignment: CDR1 SQVTM and CDR2 ANQGSEA. The CDR3 nucleotides read TGCAGCGTTGAACCCAGGGGTATCACTGAAGCTTTCTTT. Residues: CSVEPRGITEAFF.

The chain uses TRBV7-2 and TRBJ1-1; D not resolved. CDR1 and CDR2 (germline): SGHTA, FQGNSA. With 1 base removed from V and 4 bases from J, the gap between germline ends came to 7 bases. The CDR3 sequence is 13 residues long. The CDR3 sequence is CASSLDASTEAFF. The CDR3 bases are TGTGCCAGCAGCTTAGATGCGAGCACTGAAGCTTTCTTT.

This chain connects TRBV30 to TRBJ1-1; 9 bases are shared with TRBD1. CDR3 length: 15 amino acids. CDR1 and CDR2 (germline): GTSNPN, SVGIG (reference sequence). With 4 bases clipped from V and 3 bases from J, the junction kept 9 bases outside the gene matches. Here the CDR3 reads CAWIRDRVTDTEAFF. DNA for the CDR3: TGTGCCTGGATTAGGGACAGGGTGACTGACACTGAAGCTTTCTTT. The full variable domain, completed using reference TRBV30 and TRBJ1-1, is SQTIHQWPATLVQPVGSPLSLECTVEGTSNPNLYWYRQAAGRGLQLLFYSVGIGQISSEVPQNLSASRPQDRQFILSSKKLLLSDSGFYLCAWIRDRVTDTEAFFGQGTRLTVV.

This sequence joins TRBV27 and TRBJ2-3; 12 nucleotides align to TRBD2. The CDR3 is 15 amino acids. V was clipped by 6 bases and J by 3 bases; unmatched bases: 4. Germline values: CDR1 MNHEY, CDR2 SMNVEV (reference sequence). CDR3 nucleotide sequence: TGTGCCAGCAGGCTAGCGGGAGGGCCTACAGATACGCAGTATTTT. Translated: CASRLAGGPTDTQYF.

The V and J genes are TRBV7-8 and TRBJ1-3, with 7 bases fitting TRBD1. V was pared by 5 bases and J by 6 bases, with 22 bases of the junction left unmatched. This CDR3 spans 19 amino acids. Germline V gene sequence: CDR1 SGHVS, CDR2 FQNEAQ. The CDR3 loop is CASSRTPQLGPTGENTIYF. CDR3 DNA: TGTGCCAGCAGCCGTACCCCCCAGCTTGGGCCAACAGGGGAAAACACCATATATTTT.

CDR3 bases: TGTGCCAGCAGTTTTGGGACAGGGGACTTCTACGAGCAGTACTTC. Its protein product is CASSFGTGDFYEQYF. This chain joins TRBV27 and TRBJ2-7; the match to TRBD1 covers 10 bases. Germline V gives CDR1 MNHEY, CDR2 SMNVEV (reference sequence). The CDR3 has 15 residues. Losses at the gene ends were 3 bases for V and 3 bases for J; bases not matched to a gene: 5.

Notes on this clone: Distinct nucleotide sequences in the sample also encode this CDR3. The V gene is TRBV7-2, the J gene TRBJ2-7; 9 nucleotides agree with TRBD1. The CDR3 extends over 15 amino acids. After removal of 1 base from V and 3 bases from J, the junction contained 4 bases not matched to a gene. Germline lookup yields CDR1 SGHTA and CDR2 FQGNSA. CDR3: CASSLEVTGGYEQYF. The CDR3 DNA is TGTGCCAGCAGCTTAGAAGTGACAGGGGGCTACGAGCAGTACTTC. Full variable domain (rest looked up from reference TRBV7-2 and TRBJ2-7): GAGVSQSPSNKVTEKGKDVELRCDPISGHTALYWYRQSLGQGLEFLIYFQGNSAPDKSGLPSDRFSAERTGGSVSTLTIQRTQQEDSAVYLCASSLEVTGGYEQYFGPGTRLTVT.

The gene calls are TRBV9 and TRBJ2-3; a weak D match, TRBD1 (7 bases). Deletions cut 3 bases from V and 0 bases from J, with 14 bases between. This CDR3 comprises 16 residues. Germline CDR1 and CDR2: SGDLS and YYNGEE. The CDR3 sequence is CASSEGAGTSTDTQYF. The CDR3, as DNA: TGTGCCAGCAGCGAGGGGGCGGGGACTAGCACAGATACGCAGTATTTT.

The CDR3 loop is CASSVTGEAYNEQFF. DNA of the CDR3: TGTGCCAGCAGCGTTACAGGGGAGGCCTACAATGAGCAGTTCTTC. The rearrangement uses TRBV9 and TRBJ2-1; weak D call: TRBD1 (7 bases). The CDR3 length is 15 residues. Germline loops: CDR1 SGDLS, CDR2 YYNGEE. Between the trimmed V and J ends, which lost 2 bases and 2 bases, there was a span of 11 bases.

The V and J genes are TRBV7-9 and TRBJ1-2, with unresolved D. The germline CDR1 and CDR2 sequences are SEHNR and FQNEAQ (reference sequence). Trimming stripped 4 bases from V and 7 bases from J, with 22 bases between. The length of the CDR3 is 16 residues. The CDR3 is CASSSAGAGNGFGYTF. CDR3 sequence (DNA): TGTGCCAGCAGCTCTGCCGGAGCGGGGAACGGGTTTGGCTACACCTTC.

The chain couples TRBV19 to TRBJ1-4, with D tentatively TRBD1 (5 bases). The CDR3 runs to 15 residues. Germline CDR1 is LNHDA and CDR2 is SQIVND (reference sequence). With 4 bases removed from V and 4 bases from J, the gap between germline ends came to 13 bases. This CDR3 reads CASSTPGVYNEKLFF. The DNA of the CDR3 is TGTGCCAGTAGTACCCCGGGGGTTTATAATGAAAAACTGTTTTTT.

The V and J genes are TRBV5-5 and TRBJ2-1, with TRBD2 matching over 8 bases. From germline, CDR1 is SGHKS and CDR2 YYEKEE (reference sequence). V lost 0 bases to trimming and J lost 7 bases; unmatched junction nucleotides: 9. This CDR3 spans 16 amino acids. This CDR3 is CASSLAGGAPMNEQFF. The CDR3 DNA follows: TGTGCCAGCAGCTTGGCCGGGGGGGCGCCCATGAATGAGCAGTTCTTC.

There are a few counts of this clone. The rearrangement links TRBV7-5 to TRBJ2-6; TRBD2 is the table's D call and was not checked against the DNA. TRBV7-5 is a pseudogene. The CDR3 covers 14 residues. CDR3 amino acids: CARNLGGGANVLTF. CDR3 DNA sequence: TGTGCCAGAAACCTCGGGGGTGGGGCCAACGTCCTGACTTTC.

The chain employs TRBV2 and TRBJ2-7; 7 bases are a match to TRBD1. Trimming cost V 6 bases and J 3 bases; bases outside gene matches: 8. CDR3 length equals 14 residues. Germline values: CDR1 SNHLY, CDR2 FYNNEI. The CDR3 bases are TGTGCCAGCAGGAGGGGGACAGCCAACTACGAGCAGTACTTC. Protein sequence: CASRRGTANYEQYF.

The chain has TRBV7-9 and TRBJ2-1, with 7 bases matching TRBD2. The junction had 10 bases not matched to a gene; V was cut back by 4 bases and J by 4 bases. The CDR3 runs 16 residues. The germline gives CDR1 SEHNR, CDR2 FQNEAQ (reference sequence). CDR3 sequence: CASSSPSGASYNEQFF. Written as DNA, the CDR3 is TGTGCCAGCAGCTCCCCAAGCGGGGCATCTTACAATGAGCAGTTCTTC.

This chain links TRBV6-5 with TRBJ1-1; D is possibly TRBD1 (5 bases). Between the trimmed V and J ends, which lost 7 bases and 5 bases, there was a span of 11 bases. The CDR3 contains 12 residues. Per germline, CDR1 MNHEY and CDR2 SVGAGI. In DNA form, the CDR3 reads TGTGCCAGCATGGGGGGAGCGACTGAAGCTTTCTTT. Protein sequence: CASMGGATEAFF.

The chain recombines TRBV19 with TRBJ1-1; possibly TRBD1 for D (6 bases). The CDR3 has 14 amino acids. CDR1 LNHDA and CDR2 SQIVND come from the germline V gene (reference sequence). V was shortened by 6 bases and J by 4 bases, with 15 bases between the two germline ends. The CDR3 region is CASRNQQGFTEAFF. The CDR3 DNA reads TGTGCCAGTAGGAACCAACAGGGCTTCACTGAAGCTTTCTTT.

This sequence joins TRBV7-8 and TRBJ1-4; D is ambiguous. This CDR3 has 14 amino acids. Germline-derived CDR1 and CDR2 are SGHVS and FQNEAQ. Trimming removed 1 base at V and 6 bases at J, with 9 bases between. CDR3 loop: CASSLGGSHEKLFF. CDR3 sequence (DNA): TGTGCCAGCAGCTTAGGCGGCAGTCATGAAAAACTGTTTTTT.

V gene TRBV6-1 combines with J gene TRBJ1-3; D gene uncertain. This CDR3 has 14 residues. CDR1 and CDR2 (germline): MNHNS, SASEGT. The V gene lost 2 bases and the J gene lost 2 bases, with 7 bases spanning the gap. The chain's CDR3 is CASSEPITGNTIYF. The CDR3 nucleotides read TGTGCCAGCAGTGAACCTATAACTGGAAACACCATATATTTT.

The chain is built from TRBV28 and TRBJ1-5, with 7 bases aligning to TRBD1. CDR3 length equals 16 residues. Germline-derived CDR1 and CDR2 are MDHEN and SYDVKM. V lost 5 bases, J lost 0 bases, and 7 bases stayed unmatched. CDR3 loop: CASSPGQRSSNQPQHF. The CDR3 nucleotides are TGTGCCAGCAGTCCGGGACAGAGAAGTAGCAATCAGCCCCAGCATTTT.

The chain employs TRBV5-1 and TRBJ2-7; D not resolved. This CDR3 is built from 14 residues. V lost 0 bases to trimming and J lost 3 bases, with 10 bases between them. Germline assignment: CDR1 SGHRS and CDR2 YFSETQ. The DNA of the CDR3 is TGCGCCAGCAGCTTGGCCGGCAGACTCTACGAGCAGTACTTC. Translating gives CASSLAGRLYEQYF.

The chain couples TRBV7-2 to TRBJ2-7; 8 bases fit TRBD1. The CDR3 is made up of 16 amino acids. From germline, CDR1 is SGHTA and CDR2 FQGNSA. V lost 7 bases to trimming and J lost 1 base; unmatched junction nucleotides: 12. CDR3 in DNA: TGTGCCAGCATCGAAGTCGGACAGGGAAAGTCCTACGAGCAGTACTTC. It is translated as CASIEVGQGKSYEQYF.

V and J are TRBV6-5 and TRBJ1-5; the match to TRBD1 covers 7 bases. The CDR3 covers 15 residues. Germline V CDR1 and CDR2: MNHEY, SVGAGI. Trimming cost V 4 bases and J 1 base; bases outside gene matches: 4. DNA of the CDR3: TGTGCCAGCAGTTCGACAGGGAAGAGCAATCAGCCCCAGCATTTT. This codes for CASSSTGKSNQPQHF.

V and J are TRBV7-2 and TRBJ2-3; 9 nucleotides line up with TRBD2. This CDR3 spans 16 amino acids. Germline V gene data show CDR1 as SGHTA and CDR2 as FQGNSA. Trimming at V came to 4 bases and at J to 0 bases, leaving 5 bases not matched to a gene. CDR3 amino acids: CASSSPTSGSTDTQYF. Here the CDR3 DNA reads TGTGCCAGCAGCTCTCCCACTAGCGGGAGCACAGATACGCAGTATTTT.

The chain recombines TRBV19 with TRBJ1-1; 7 bases agree with TRBD1. Germline CDR1 reads LNHDA; CDR2 reads SQIVND (reference sequence). The CDR3 spans 15 residues. V trimming: 4 bases; J trimming: 3 bases; junction bases outside the gene matches: 8. The CDR3 region has the DNA TGTGCCAGTAGTACCGCCGGGACAGCGTACACTGAAGCTTTCTTT. This codes for CASSTAGTAYTEAFF.

The chain recombines TRBV6-1 with TRBJ1-2; 9 bases agree with TRBD1. Germline CDR1 reads MNHNS; CDR2 reads SASEGT. V lost 5 bases, J lost 4 bases, and 8 bases stayed unmatched. This CDR3 is built from 15 residues. CDR3: CASSSGTGMGYGYTF. The CDR3, as DNA: TGTGCCAGCAGTTCCGGGACAGGGATGGGCTATGGCTACACCTTC.